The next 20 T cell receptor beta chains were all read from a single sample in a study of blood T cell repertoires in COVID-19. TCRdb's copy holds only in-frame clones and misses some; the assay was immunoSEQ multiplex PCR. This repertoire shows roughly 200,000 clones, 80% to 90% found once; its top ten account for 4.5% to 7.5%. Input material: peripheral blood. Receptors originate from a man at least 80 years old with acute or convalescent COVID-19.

The chain's CDR3 is CASSRMGTGDEKLFF. The CDR3 DNA sequence: TGTGCCAGCAGTCGGATGGGGACAGGGGACGAAAAACTGTTTTTT. The chain is built from TRBV27 and TRBJ1-4; 10 nucleotides line up with TRBD1. J was trimmed by 8 bases and V by 5 bases; bases with no gene match: 8. Germline loops: CDR1 MNHEY, CDR2 SMNVEV (reference sequence). This CDR3 is built from 15 residues. The full variable domain, rest sourced from reference TRBV27 and TRBJ1-4, is EAQVTQNPRYLITVTGKKLTVTCSQNMNHEYMSWYRQDPGLGLRQIYYSMNVEVTDKGDVPEGYKVSRKEKRNFPLILESPSPNQTSLYFCASSRMGTGDEKLFFGSGTQLSVL.

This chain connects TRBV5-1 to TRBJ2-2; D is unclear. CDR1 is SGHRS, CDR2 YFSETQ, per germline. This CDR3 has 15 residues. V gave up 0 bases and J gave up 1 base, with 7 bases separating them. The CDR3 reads CASSLAVQNTGELFF. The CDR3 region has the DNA TGCGCCAGCAGCTTGGCCGTACAGAACACCGGGGAGCTGTTTTTT. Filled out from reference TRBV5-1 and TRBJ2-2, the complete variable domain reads KAGVTQTPRYLIKTRGQQVTLSCSPISGHRSVSWYQQTPGQGLQFLFEYFSETQRNKGNFPGRFSGRQFSNSRSEMNVSTLELGDSALYLCASSLAVQNTGELFFGEGSRLTVL.

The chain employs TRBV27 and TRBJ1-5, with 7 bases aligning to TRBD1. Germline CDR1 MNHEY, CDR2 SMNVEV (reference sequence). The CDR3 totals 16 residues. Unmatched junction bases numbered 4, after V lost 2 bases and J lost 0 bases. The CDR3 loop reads CASSLHRGLSNQPQHF. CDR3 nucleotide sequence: TGTGCCAGCAGTTTACATAGGGGGCTTAGCAATCAGCCCCAGCATTTT.

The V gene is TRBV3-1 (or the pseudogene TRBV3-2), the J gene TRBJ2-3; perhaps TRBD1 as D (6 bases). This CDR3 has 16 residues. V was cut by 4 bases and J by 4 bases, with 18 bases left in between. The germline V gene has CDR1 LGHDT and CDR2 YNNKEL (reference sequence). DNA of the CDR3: TGTGCCAGCAGCCTATATACAGGGAATCAGGCAGATACGCAGTATTTT. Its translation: CASSLYTGNQADTQYF.

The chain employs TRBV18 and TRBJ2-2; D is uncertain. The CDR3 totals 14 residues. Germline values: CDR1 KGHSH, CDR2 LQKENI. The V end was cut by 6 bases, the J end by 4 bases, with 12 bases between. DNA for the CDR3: TGTGCCAGCTCCCTTGACCCGGGCACCGGGGAGCTGTTTTTT. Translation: CASSLDPGTGELFF.

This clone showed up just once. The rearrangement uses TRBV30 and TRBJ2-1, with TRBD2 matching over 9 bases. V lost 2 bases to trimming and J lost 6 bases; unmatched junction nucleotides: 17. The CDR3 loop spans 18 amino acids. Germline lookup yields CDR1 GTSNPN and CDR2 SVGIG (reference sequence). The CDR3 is CAWSRGLAGISERNEQFF. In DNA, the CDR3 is TGTGCCTGGAGTAGAGGGCTAGCGGGAATTTCAGAACGCAATGAGCAGTTCTTC.

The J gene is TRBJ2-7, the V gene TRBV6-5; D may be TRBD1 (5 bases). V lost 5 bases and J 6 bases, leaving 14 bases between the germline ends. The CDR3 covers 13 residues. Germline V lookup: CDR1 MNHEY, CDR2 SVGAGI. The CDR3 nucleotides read TGTGCCAGCAGTCAGCTGACAGAGTCCGAGCAGTACTTC. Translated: CASSQLTESEQYF.

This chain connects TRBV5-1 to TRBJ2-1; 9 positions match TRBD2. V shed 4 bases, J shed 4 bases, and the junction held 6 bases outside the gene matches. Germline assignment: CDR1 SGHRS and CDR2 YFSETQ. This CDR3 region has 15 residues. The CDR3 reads CASSPGLASYNEQFF. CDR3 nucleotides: TGCGCCAGCAGCCCCGGACTAGCGAGTTACAATGAGCAGTTCTTC.

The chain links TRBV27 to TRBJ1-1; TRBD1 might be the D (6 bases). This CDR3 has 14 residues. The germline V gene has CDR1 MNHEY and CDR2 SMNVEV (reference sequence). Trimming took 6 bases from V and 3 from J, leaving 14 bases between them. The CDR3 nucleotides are TGTGCCAGCAGCTCACAGGGTTATGACACTGAAGCTTTCTTT. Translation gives CASSSQGYDTEAFF.

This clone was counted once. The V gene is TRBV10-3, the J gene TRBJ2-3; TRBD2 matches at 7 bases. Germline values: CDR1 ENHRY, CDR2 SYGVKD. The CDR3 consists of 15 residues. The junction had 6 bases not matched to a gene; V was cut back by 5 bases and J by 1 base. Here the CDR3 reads CAISSGLAGTDTQYF. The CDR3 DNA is TGTGCCATCAGTTCCGGGCTAGCGGGCACAGATACGCAGTATTTT.

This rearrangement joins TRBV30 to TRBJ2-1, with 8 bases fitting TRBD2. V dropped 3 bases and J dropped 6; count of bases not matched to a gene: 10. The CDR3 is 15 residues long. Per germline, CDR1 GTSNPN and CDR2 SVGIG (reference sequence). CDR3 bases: TGTGCCTGGAGCGCCGGGACTAGAAAGGGCAATGAGCAGTTCTTC. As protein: CAWSAGTRKGNEQFF. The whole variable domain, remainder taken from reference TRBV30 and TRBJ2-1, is SQTIHQWPATLVQPVGSPLSLECTVEGTSNPNLYWYRQAAGRGLQLLFYSVGIGQISSEVPQNLSASRPQDRQFILSSKKLLLSDSGFYLCAWSAGTRKGNEQFFGPGTRLTVL.

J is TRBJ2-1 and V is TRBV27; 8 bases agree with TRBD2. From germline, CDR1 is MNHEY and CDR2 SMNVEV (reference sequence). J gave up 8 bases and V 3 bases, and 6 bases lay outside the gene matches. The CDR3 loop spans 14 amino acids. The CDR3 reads CASSLAGGIYEQFF. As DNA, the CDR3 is TGTGCCAGCAGTTTGGCGGGAGGAATCTATGAGCAGTTCTTC.

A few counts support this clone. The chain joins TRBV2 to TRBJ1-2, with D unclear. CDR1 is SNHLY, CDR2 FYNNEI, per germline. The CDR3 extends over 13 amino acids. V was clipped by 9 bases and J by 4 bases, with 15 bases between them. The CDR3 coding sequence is TGTGCCAGTGTCCCGGGAGAGTTCTATGGCTACACCTTC. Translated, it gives CASVPGEFYGYTF.

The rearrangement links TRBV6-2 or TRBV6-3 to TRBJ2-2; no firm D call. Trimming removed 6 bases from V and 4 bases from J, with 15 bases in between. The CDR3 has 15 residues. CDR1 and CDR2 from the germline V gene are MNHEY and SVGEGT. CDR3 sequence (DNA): TGTGCCAGCAGCCGAGGAGTATTTTCCACCGGGGAGCTGTTTTTT. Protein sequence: CASSRGVFSTGELFF.

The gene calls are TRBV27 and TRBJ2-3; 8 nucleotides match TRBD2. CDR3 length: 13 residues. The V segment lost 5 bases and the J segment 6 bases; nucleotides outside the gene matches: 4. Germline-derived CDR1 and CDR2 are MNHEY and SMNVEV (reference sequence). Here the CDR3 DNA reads TGTGCCAGCAGTCTCGGGAGGGTGGATACGCAGTATTTT. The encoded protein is CASSLGRVDTQYF.

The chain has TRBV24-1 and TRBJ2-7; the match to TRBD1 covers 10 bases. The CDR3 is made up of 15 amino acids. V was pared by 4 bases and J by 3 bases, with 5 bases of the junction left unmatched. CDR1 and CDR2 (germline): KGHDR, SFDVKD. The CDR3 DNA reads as TGTGCCACCAGTGACACGGGGGACAGGGGCTACGAGCAGTACTTC. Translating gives CATSDTGDRGYEQYF.

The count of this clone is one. The CDR3 reads CASSPDIAGGEDTQYF. DNA for the CDR3: TGTGCCAGCTCACCCGACATAGCGGGAGGTGAAGATACGCAGTATTTT. The chain combines TRBV18 with TRBJ2-3; TRBD2 matches at 10 bases. The CDR3 totals 16 residues. Germline CDR1 is KGHSH and CDR2 is LQKENI. V lost 3 bases, J lost 5 bases, and 8 bases stayed unmatched.

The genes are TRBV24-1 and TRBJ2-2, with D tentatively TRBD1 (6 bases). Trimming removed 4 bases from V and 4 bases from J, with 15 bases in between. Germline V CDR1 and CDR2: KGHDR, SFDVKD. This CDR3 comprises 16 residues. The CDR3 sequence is CATSERTAGPTGELFF. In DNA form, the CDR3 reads TGTGCCACCAGTGAGCGGACAGCCGGACCCACCGGGGAGCTGTTTTTT.

This CDR3 reads CASSAQGGGANVLTF. CDR3 coding DNA: TGCGCCAGCAGCGCCCAGGGTGGTGGGGCCAACGTCCTGACTTTC. The gene calls are TRBV5-1 and TRBJ2-6; tentative D call: TRBD1 (5 bases). Germline loops: CDR1 SGHRS, CDR2 YFSETQ. The CDR3 has 15 residues. V was shortened by 4 bases and J by 3 bases, with 11 bases between the two germline ends.

As DNA, the CDR3 is TGCGCCAGCAGCCAAGACCCTAGCGTCTCCTACGAGCAGTACTTC. It encodes CASSQDPSVSYEQYF. The V and J genes are TRBV4-1 and TRBJ2-7; TRBD2 might be the D (6 bases). Trimming cost V 0 bases and J 0 bases, with 9 bases left between them. The CDR3 runs 15 residues. Germline CDR1 and CDR2: MGHRA and YSYEKL.